This T cell receptor beta chain was found in a study of shared clonotypes between healthy human individuals. In the case of this clone: The antigen is undetermined. This CDR3 is also generated by other DNA sequences in the sample.

Study-level findings and limits: Non-shared clonotypes were found to have lower generation probabilities than the clonotypes that were shared by all four of the sorted-subset donors. What rarefaction showed was incomplete sorted-subset sequencing despite large depth. Some naive CD4 clonotypes, 5% to 5.5%, turned up in common across four donors.

Replicate PCRs run on sorted subsets employed 200 ng DNA, 30,000 to 35,000 T cell genomes. The assay was immunoSEQ multiplex PCR, and TCRdb's table has in-frame clones only and misses some. The sample has about 1 million clones, around 74% seen once; the top ten hold less than 1.5%. This clonotype was sampled from a man aged 18 to 29 in good health. Source material: memory CD4+ T cells sorted from blood. Regarding subset: CD45RA-negative fraction.

For the CDR3, the DNA is TGTGCCAGCAGGGAGCCCCGGGGGGCCACCGGGGAGCTGTTTTTT. It translates to CASREPRGATGELFF. V and J are TRBV6-5 and TRBJ2-2; D may be TRBD2 (7 bases). Trimming stripped 6 bases from V and 4 bases from J, with 15 bases between. This CDR3 contains 15 residues. CDR1 is MNHEY and CDR2 is SVGAGI in the germline V gene.